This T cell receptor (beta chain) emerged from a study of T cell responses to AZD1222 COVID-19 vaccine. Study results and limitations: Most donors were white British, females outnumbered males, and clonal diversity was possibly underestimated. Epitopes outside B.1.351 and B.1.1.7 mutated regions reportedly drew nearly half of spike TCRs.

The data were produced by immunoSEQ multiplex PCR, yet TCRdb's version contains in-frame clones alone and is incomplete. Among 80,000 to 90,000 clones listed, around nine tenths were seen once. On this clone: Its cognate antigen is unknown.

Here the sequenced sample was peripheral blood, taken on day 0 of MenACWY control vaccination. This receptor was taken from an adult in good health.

The CDR3 here is CASSENSNQPQHF. In DNA form, the CDR3 reads TGTGCCAGCAGTGAGAATAGCAATCAGCCCCAGCATTTT. The rearrangement joins TRBV12-3 or TRBV12-4 to TRBJ1-5; D unclear. V was cut by 5 bases and J by 0 bases, with 5 bases left in between. The CDR3 length is 13 residues.